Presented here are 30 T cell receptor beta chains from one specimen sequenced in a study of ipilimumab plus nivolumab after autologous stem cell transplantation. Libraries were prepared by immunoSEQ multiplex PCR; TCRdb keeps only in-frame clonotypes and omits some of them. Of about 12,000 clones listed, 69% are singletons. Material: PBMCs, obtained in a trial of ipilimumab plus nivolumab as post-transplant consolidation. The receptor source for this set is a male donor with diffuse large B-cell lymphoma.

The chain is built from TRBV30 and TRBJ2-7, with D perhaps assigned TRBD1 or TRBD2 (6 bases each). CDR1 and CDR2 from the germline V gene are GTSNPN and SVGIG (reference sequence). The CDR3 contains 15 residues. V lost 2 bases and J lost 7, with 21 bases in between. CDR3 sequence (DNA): TGTGCCTGGAGTCCAATAAGGGGGGCCAGTCAGGAGCAGTACTTC. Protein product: CAWSPIRGASQEQYF. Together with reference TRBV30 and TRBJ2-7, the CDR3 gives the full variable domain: SQTIHQWPATLVQPVGSPLSLECTVEGTSNPNLYWYRQAAGRGLQLLFYSVGIGQISSEVPQNLSASRPQDRQFILSSKKLLLSDSGFYLCAWSPIRGASQEQYFGPGTRLTVT.

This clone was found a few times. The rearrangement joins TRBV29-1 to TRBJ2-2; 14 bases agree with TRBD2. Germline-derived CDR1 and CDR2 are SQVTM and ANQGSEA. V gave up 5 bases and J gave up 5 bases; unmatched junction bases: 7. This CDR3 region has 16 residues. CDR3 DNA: TGCAGCGTTACCGGGACTAGCGGGGGATTAACCGGGGAGCTGTTTTTT. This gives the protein CSVTGTSGGLTGELFF.

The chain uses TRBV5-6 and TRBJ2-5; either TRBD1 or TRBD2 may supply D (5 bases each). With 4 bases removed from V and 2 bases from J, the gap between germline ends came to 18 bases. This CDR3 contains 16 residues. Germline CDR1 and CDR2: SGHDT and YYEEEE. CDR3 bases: TGTGCCAGCAGCCCACAGGTGGGAGCACTTCAAGAGACCCAGTACTTC. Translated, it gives CASSPQVGALQETQYF.

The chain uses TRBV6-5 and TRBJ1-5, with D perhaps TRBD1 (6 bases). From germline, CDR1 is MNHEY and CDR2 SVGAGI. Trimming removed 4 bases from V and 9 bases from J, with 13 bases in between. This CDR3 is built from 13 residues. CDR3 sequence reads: CASSFDRRRPQHF. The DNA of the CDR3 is TGTGCCAGCAGTTTTGACAGGCGGAGGCCCCAGCATTTT.

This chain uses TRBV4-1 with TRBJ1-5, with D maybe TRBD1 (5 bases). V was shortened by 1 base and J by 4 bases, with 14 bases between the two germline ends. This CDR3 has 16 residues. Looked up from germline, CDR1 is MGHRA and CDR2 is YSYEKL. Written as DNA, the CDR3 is TGCGCCAGCAGCCAAGTCCAGGGTGATATTAATCAGCCCCAGCATTTT. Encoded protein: CASSQVQGDINQPQHF.

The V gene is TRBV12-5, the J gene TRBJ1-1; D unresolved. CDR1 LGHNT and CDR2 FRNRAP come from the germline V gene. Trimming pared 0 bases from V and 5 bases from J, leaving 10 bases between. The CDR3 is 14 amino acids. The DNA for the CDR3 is TGTGCTAGTGGTTTGGTTATAATGGGGACTGAAGCTTTCTTT. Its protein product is CASGLVIMGTEAFF.

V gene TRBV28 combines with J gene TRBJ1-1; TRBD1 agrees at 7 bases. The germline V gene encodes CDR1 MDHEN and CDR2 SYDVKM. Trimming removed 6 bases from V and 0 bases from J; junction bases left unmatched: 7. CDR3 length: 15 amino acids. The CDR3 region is CASRWGQRVNTEAFF. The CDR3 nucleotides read TGTGCCAGCAGATGGGGACAGCGGGTGAACACTGAAGCTTTCTTT.

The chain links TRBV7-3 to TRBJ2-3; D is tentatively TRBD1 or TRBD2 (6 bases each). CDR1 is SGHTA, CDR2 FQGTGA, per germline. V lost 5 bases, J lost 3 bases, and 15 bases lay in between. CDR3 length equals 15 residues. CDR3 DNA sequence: TGTGCCAGCAGCCCGGGGGCGGAGAGGACAGATACGCAGTATTTT. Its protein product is CASSPGAERTDTQYF.

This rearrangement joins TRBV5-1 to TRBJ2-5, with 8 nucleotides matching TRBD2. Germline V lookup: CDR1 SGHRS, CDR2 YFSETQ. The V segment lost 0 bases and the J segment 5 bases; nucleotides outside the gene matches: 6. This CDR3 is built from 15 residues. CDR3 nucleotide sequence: TGCGCCAGCAGCTTGGGCCCAGCGGGAGTGGAGACCCAGTACTTC. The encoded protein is CASSLGPAGVETQYF.

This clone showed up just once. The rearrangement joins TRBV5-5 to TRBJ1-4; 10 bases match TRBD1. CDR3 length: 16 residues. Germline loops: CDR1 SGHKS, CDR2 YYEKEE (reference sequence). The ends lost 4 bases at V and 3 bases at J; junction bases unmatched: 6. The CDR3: CASSPGQGRANEKLFF. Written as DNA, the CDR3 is TGTGCCAGCAGCCCGGGACAGGGGAGGGCTAATGAAAAACTGTTTTTT.

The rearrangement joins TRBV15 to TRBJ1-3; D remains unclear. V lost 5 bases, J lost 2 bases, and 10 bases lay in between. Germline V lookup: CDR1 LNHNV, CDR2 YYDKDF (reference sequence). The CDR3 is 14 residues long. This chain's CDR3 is CATSEGSPGNTIYF. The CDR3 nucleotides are TGTGCCACCAGCGAAGGGTCCCCTGGAAACACCATATATTTT.

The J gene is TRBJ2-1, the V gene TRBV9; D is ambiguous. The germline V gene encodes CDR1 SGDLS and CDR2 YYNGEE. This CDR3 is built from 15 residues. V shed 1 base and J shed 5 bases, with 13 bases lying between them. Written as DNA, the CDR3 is TGTGCCAGCAGCGTAATCGAGTCCCTCCACAATGAGCAGTTCTTC. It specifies CASSVIESLHNEQFF.

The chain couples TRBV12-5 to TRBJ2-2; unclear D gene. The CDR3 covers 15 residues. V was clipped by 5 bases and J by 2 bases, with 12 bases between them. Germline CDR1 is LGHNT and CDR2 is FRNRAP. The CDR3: CASGPGILNTGELFF. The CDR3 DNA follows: TGTGCTAGTGGTCCCGGTATACTCAACACCGGGGAGCTGTTTTTT.

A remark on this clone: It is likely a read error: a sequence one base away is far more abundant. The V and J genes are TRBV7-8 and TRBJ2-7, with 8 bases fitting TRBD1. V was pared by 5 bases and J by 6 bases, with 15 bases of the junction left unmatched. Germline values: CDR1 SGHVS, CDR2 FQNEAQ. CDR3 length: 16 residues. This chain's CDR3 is CASSLDLMTGAFEQYF. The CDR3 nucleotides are TGTGCCAGCAGCCTTGACCTCATGACAGGGGCCTTCGAGCAGTACTTC.

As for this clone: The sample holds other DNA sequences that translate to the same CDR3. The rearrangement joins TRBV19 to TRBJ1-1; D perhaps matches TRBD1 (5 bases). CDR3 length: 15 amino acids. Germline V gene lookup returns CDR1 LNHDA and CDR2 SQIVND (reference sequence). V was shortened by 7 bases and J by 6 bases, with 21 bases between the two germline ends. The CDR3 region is CASTSGRGGSPEAFF. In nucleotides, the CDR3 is TGTGCCAGTACCTCGGGGCGGGGGGGTTCGCCTGAAGCTTTCTTT.

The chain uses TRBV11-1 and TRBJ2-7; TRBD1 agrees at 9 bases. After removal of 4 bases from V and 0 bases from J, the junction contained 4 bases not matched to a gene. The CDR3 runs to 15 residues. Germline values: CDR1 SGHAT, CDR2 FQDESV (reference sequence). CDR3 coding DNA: TGTGCCAGCAGCTCGGGACAGGGAATCTCCTACGAGCAGTACTTC. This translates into CASSSGQGISYEQYF.

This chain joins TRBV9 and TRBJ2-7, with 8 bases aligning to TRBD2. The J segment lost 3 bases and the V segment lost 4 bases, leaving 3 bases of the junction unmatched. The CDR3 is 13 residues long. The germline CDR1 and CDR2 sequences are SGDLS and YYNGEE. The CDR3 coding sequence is TGTGCCAGCAGCACGGGACTAGGCTACGAGCAGTACTTC. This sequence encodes CASSTGLGYEQYF.

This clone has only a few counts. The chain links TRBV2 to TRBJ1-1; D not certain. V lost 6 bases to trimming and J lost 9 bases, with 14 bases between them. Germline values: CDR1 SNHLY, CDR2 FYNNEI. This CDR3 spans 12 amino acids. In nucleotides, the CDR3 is TGTGCCAGCAGATCACCCCAGCTTAAAGCTTTCTTT. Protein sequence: CASRSPQLKAFF.

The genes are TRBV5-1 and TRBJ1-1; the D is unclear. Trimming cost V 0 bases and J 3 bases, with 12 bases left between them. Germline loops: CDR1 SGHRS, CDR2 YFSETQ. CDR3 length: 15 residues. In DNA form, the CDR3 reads TGCGCCAGCAGCTTGGTAGGCAGCCCTTACACTGAAGCTTTCTTT. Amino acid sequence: CASSLVGSPYTEAFF. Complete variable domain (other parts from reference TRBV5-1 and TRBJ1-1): KAGVTQTPRYLIKTRGQQVTLSCSPISGHRSVSWYQQTPGQGLQFLFEYFSETQRNKGNFPGRFSGRQFSNSRSEMNVSTLELGDSALYLCASSLVGSPYTEAFFGQGTRLTVV.

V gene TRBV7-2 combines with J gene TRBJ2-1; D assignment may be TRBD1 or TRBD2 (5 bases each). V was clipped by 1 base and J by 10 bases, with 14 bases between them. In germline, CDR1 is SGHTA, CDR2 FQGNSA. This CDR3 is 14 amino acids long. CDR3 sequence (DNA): TGTGCCAGCAGCTTAGGAACGGGGCAGGGCGAGCAGTTCTTC. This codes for CASSLGTGQGEQFF.

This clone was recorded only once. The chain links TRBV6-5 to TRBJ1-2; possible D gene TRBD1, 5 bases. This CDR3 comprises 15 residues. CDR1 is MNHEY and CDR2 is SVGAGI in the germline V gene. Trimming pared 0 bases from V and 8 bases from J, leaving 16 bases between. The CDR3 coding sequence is TGTGCCAGCAGTTACTCGTCGGCGGCAGGGCAGGGCTACACCTTC. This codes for CASSYSSAAGQGYTF.

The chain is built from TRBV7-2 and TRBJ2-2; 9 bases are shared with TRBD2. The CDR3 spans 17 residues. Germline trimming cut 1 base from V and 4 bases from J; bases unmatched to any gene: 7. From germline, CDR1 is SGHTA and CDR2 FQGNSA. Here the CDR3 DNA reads TGTGCCAGCAGCTTAGGGGCGGGAGGGCCAGGCACCGGGGAGCTGTTTTTT. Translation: CASSLGAGGPGTGELFF.

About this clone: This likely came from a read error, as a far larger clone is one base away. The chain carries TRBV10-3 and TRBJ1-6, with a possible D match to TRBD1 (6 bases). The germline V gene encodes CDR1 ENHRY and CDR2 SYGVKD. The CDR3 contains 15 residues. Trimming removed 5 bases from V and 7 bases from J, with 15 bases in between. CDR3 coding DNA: TGTGCCATCAGTTACAAAGGGGGGACGAATTCACCCCTCCACTTT. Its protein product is CAISYKGGTNSPLHF.

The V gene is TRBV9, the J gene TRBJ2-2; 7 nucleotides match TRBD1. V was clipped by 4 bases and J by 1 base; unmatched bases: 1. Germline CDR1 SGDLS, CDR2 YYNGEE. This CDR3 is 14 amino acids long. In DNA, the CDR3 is TGTGCCAGCAGCCCAGGGGGGAACACCGGGGAGCTGTTTTTT. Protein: CASSPGGNTGELFF.

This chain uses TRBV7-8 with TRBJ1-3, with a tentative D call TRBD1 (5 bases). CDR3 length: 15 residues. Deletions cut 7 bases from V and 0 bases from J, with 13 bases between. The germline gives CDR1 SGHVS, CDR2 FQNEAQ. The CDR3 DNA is TGTGCCAGCACAACCCCGGGGGACTCTGGAAACACCATATATTTT. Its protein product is CASTTPGDSGNTIYF.

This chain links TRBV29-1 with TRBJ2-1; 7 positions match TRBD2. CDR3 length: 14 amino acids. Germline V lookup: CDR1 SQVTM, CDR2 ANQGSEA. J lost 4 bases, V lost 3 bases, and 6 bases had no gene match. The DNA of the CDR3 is TGCAGCGTTGATGAAGCGGGGATTTACAATGAGCAGTTCTTC. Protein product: CSVDEAGIYNEQFF.

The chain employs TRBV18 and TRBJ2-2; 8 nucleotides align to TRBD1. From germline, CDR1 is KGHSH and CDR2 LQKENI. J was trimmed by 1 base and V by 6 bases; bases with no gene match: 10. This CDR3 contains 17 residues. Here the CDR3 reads CASSPRPGTGNTGELFF. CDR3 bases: TGTGCCAGCTCTCCCCGACCCGGGACAGGGAACACCGGGGAGCTGTTTTTT.

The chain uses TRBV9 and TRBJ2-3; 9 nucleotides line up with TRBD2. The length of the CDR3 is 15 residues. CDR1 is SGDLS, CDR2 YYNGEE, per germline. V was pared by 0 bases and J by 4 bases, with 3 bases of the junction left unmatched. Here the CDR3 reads CASSVAGLAPDTQYF. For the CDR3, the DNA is TGTGCCAGCAGCGTAGCGGGACTAGCCCCAGATACGCAGTATTTT. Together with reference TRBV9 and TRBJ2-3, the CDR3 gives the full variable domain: DSGVTQTPKHLITATGQRVTLRCSPRSGDLSVYWYQQSLDQGLQFLIQYYNGEERAKGNILERFSAQQFPDLHSELNLSSLELGDSALYFCASSVAGLAPDTQYFGPGTRLTVL.

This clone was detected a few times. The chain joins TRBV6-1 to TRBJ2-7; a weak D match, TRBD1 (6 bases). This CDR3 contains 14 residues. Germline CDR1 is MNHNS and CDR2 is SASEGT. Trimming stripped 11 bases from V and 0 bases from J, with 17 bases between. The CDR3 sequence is CAACLTGSSYEQYF. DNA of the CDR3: TGTGCCGCCTGTCTCACAGGGTCCTCCTACGAGCAGTACTTC.

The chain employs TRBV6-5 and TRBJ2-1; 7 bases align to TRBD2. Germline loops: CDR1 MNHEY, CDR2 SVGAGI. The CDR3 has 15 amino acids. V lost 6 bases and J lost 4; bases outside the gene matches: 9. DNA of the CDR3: TGTGCCAGCAGCCCTACTAGCGAGTTGTACAATGAGCAGTTCTTC. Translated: CASSPTSELYNEQFF.